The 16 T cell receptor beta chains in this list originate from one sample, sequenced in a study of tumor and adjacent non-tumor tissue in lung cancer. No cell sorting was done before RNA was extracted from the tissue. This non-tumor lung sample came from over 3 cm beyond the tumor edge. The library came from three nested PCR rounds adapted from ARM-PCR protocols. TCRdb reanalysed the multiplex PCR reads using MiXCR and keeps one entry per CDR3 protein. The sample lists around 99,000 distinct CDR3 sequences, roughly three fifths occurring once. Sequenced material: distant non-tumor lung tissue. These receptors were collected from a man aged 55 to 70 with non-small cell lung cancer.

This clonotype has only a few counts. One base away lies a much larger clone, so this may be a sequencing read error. CDR3 region: CASGFSGGKNIQYF. The CDR3 DNA sequence: TGTGCCAGCGGTTTCTCAGGGGGCAAAAACATTCAGTACTTC. The rearrangement joins TRBV12-3 or TRBV12-4 to TRBJ2-4; TRBD1 aligns across 7 bases. This CDR3 comprises 14 residues.

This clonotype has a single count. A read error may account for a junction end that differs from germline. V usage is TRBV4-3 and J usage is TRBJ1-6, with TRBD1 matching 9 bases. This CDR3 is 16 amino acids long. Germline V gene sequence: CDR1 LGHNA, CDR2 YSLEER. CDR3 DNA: TGCGTCAGCAGCCAGGGGACAGGGTATTATAATTCACCCCTCCACTTT. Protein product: CVSSQGTGYYNSPLHF.

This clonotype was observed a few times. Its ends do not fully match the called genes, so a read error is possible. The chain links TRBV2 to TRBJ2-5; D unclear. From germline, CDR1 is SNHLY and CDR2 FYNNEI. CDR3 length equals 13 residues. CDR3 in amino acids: CASSESWQEIQYF. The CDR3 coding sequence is TGTGCCAGCAGTGAATCCTGGCAAGAGATCCAGTACTTC.

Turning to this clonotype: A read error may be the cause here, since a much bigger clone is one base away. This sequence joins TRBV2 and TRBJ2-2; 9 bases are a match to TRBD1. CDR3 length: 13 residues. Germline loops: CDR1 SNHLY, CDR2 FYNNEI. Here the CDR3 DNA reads TGTGCCAGCGGGACAGGGAACACCGGGGAGCTGTATTTT. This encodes CASGTGNTGELYF.

In DNA, the CDR3 is TGTGCTACCTTCGGACTAGCGGGAGCTGTAACCGGGGAGCTGTTTTTT. Translated: CATFGLAGAVTGELFF. The chain couples TRBV6-5 to TRBJ2-2, with 13 bases fitting TRBD2. This CDR3 comprises 16 residues. Germline CDR1 and CDR2: MNHEY and SVGAGI.

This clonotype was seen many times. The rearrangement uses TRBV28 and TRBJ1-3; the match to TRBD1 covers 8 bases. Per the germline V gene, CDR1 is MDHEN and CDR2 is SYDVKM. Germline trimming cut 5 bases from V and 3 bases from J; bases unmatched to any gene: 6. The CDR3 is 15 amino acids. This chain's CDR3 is CASSVGQDRGNTIYF. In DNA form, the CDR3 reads TGTGCCAGCAGTGTGGGACAGGATCGTGGAAACACCATATATTTT.

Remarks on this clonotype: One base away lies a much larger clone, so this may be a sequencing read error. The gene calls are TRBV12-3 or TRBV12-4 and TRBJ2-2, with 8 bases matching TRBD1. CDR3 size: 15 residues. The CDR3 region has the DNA TGTGCCAGCGTACAGGGGGACGCGAACACCCGGGAGCTGTTTTTT. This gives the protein CASVQGDANTRELFF.

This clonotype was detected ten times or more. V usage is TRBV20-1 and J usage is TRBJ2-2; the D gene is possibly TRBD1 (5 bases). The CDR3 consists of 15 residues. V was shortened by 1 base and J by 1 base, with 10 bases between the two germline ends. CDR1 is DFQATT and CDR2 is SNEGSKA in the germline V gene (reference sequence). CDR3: CSARVRQGNTGELFF. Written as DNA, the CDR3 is TGCAGTGCTAGAGTACGGCAGGGGAACACCGGGGAGCTGTTTTTT.

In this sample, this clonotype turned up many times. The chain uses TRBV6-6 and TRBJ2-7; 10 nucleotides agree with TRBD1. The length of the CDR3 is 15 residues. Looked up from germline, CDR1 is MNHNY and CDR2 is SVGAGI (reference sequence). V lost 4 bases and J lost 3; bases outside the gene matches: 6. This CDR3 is CASSFRQGANYEQYF. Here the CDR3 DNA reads TGTGCCAGCAGTTTCCGACAGGGGGCCAACTACGAGCAGTACTTC.

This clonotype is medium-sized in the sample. The CDR3 DNA is TGTGCCAGCACCAGGGGACAGGGGAACACTGAAGCTTTCTTT. Translating it yields CASTRGQGNTEAFF. The V gene is TRBV11-1, the J gene TRBJ1-1, with 9 bases identical to TRBD1. J gave up 1 base and V 7 bases, and 4 bases lay outside the gene matches. The CDR3 extends over 14 amino acids. Germline CDR1 reads SGHAT; CDR2 reads FQDESV (reference sequence).

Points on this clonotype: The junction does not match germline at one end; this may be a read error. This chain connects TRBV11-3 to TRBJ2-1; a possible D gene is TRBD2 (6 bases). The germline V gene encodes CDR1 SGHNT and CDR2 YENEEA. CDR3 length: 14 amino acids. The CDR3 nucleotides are TGTGCCAGCAGCTGGGAAGAACTAGCCAATGAGCAGTTTTTC. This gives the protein CASSWEELANEQFF.

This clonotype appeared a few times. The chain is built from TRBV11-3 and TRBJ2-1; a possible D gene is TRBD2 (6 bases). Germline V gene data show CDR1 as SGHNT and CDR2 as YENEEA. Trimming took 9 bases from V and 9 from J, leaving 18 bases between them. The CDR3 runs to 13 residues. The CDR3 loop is CARRTTTSTEQFF. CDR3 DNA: TGTGCCAGACGGACTACTACGTCTACTGAGCAGTTCTTC. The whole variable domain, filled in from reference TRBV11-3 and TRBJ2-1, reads EAGVVQSPRYKIIEKKQPVAFWCNPISGHNTLYWYLQNLGQGPELLIRYENEEAVDDSQLPKDRFSAERLKGVDSTLKIQPAELGDSAVYLCARRTTTSTEQFFGPGTRLTVL.

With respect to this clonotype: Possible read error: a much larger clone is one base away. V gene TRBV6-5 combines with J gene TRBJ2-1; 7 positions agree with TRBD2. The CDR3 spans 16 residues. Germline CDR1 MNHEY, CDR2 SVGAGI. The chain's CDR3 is CASSYSGLDSYNEQLF. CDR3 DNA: TGTGCCAGCAGTTACAGCGGACTAGATTCCTACAATGAGCAGCTCTTC.

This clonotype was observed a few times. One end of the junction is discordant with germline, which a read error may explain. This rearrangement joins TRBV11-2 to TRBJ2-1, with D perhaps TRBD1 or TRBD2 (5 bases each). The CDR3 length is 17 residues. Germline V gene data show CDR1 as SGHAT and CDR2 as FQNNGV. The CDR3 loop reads CASSWTGTQSSFNEQFF. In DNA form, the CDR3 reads TGTGCCAGCAGTTGGACCGGGACGCAGAGCTCCTTCAATGAGCAGTTCTTC.

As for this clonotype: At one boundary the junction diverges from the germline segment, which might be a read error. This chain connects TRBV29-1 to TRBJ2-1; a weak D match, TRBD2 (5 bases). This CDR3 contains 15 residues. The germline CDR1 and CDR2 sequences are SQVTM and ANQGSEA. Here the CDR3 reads CCVEGSHNSYIDQFF. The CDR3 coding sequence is TGCTGCGTTGAGGGTAGTCACAACTCCTACATTGATCAGTTCTTC.

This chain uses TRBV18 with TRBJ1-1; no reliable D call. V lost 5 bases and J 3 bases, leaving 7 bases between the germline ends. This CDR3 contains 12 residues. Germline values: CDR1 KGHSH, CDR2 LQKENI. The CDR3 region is CASSNLDTEAFF. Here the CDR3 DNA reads TGTGCCAGCTCAAATTTGGACACTGAAGCTTTCTTT.